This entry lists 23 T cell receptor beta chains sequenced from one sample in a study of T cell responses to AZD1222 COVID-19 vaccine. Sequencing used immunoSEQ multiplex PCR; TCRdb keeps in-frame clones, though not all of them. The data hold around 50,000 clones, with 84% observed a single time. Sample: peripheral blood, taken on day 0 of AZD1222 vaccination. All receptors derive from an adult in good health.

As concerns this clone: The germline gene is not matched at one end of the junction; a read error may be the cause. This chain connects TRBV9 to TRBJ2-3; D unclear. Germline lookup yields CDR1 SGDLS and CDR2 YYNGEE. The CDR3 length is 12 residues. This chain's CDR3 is CASSRSRDTQYF. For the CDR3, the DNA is TGTGCCAGCAGCAGAAGCAGAGATACGCAGTATTTT. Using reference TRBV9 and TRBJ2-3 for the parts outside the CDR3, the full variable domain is DSGVTQTPKHLITATGQRVTLRCSPRSGDLSVYWYQQSLDQGLQFLIQYYNGEERAKGNILERFSAQQFPDLHSELNLSSLELGDSALYFCASSRSRDTQYFGPGTRLTVL.

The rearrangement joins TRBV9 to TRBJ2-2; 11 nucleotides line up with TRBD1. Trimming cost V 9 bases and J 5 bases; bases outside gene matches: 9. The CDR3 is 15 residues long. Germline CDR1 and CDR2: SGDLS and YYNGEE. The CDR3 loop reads CANSARDRGTGELFF. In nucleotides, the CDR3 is TGTGCCAACAGTGCCCGGGACAGGGGGACCGGGGAGCTGTTTTTT.

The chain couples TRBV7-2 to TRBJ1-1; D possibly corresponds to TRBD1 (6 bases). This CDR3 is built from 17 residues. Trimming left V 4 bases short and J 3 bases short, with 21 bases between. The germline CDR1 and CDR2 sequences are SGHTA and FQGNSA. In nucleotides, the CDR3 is TGTGCCAGCAGCTCGGCCTACCCGACAGGCGTCCACACTGAAGCTTTCTTT. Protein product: CASSSAYPTGVHTEAFF.

As DNA, the CDR3 is TGTGCCAGCAGTTACAGTGGACAGGGGGCTGAAGAGCAGTACTTC. Amino acid sequence: CASSYSGQGAEEQYF. The rearrangement joins TRBV6-5 to TRBJ2-7, with 11 bases matching TRBD1. V trimming: 2 bases; J trimming: 7 bases; junction bases outside the gene matches: 7. CDR1 is MNHEY and CDR2 is SVGAGI in the germline V gene. CDR3 size: 15 residues.

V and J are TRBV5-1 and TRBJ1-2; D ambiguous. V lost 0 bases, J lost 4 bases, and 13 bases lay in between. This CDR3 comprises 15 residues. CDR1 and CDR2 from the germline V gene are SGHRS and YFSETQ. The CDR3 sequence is CASSLEAGASYGYTF. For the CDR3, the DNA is TGCGCCAGCAGCTTGGAGGCAGGAGCCTCCTATGGCTACACCTTC. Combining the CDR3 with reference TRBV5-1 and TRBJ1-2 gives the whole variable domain KAGVTQTPRYLIKTRGQQVTLSCSPISGHRSVSWYQQTPGQGLQFLFEYFSETQRNKGNFPGRFSGRQFSNSRSEMNVSTLELGDSALYLCASSLEAGASYGYTFGSGTRLTVV.

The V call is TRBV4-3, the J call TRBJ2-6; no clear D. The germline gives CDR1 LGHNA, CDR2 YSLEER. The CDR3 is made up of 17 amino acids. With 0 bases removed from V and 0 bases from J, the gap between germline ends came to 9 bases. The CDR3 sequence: CASSQDLTNSGANVLTF. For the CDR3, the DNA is TGCGCCAGCAGCCAAGATCTCACGAACTCTGGGGCCAACGTCCTGACTTTC.

CDR3 sequence: CASSLRGAGNTIYF. DNA of the CDR3: TGTGCCAGCAGCTTGCGAGGGGCTGGAAACACCATATATTTT. This chain uses TRBV5-4 with TRBJ1-3; D perhaps matches TRBD1 (5 bases). V shed 1 base and J shed 2 bases, with 7 bases lying between them. The CDR3 is made up of 14 amino acids. Per the germline V gene, CDR1 is SGHNT and CDR2 is YYREEE (reference sequence).

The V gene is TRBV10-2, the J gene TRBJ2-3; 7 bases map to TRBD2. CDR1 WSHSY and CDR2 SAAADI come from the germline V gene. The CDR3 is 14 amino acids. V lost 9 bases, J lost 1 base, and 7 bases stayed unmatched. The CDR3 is CASTRESGTDTQYF. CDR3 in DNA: TGCGCCAGTACGCGGGAGAGTGGCACAGATACGCAGTATTTT.

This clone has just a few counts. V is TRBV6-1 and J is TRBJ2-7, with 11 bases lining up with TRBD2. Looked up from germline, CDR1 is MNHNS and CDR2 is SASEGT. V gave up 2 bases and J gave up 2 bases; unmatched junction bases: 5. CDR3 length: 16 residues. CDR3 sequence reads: CASSERLAGGTYEQYF. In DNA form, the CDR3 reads TGTGCCAGCAGTGAAAGGCTAGCGGGAGGCACCTACGAGCAGTACTTC.

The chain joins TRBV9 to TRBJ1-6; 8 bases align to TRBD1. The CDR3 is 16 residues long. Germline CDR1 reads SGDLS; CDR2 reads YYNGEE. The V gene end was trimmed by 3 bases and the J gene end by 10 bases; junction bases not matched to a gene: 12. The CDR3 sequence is CASSEGQGTGYSPLHF. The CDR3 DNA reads TGTGCCAGCAGCGAAGGACAGGGCACCGGGTACTCACCCCTCCACTTT.

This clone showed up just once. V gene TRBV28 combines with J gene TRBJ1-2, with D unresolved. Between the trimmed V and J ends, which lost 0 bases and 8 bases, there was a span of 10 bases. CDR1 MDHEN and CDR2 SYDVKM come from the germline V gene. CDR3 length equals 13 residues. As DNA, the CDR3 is TGTGCCAGCAGTTTATGGGGTTCCGGGGGCTACACCTTC. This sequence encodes CASSLWGSGGYTF.

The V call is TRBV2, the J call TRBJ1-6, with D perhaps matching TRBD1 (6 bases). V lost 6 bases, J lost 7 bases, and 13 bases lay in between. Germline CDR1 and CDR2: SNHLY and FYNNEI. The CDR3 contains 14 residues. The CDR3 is CASRTDRPNSPLHF. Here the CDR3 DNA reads TGTGCCAGCAGGACCGACAGGCCCAATTCACCCCTCCACTTT.

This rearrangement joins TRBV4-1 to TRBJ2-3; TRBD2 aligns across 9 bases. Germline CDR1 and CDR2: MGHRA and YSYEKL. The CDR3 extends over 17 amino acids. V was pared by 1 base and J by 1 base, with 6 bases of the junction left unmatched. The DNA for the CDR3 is TGCGCCAGCAGCCAAGTAAGCGGGGGGCTTGGCACAGATACGCAGTATTTT. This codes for CASSQVSGGLGTDTQYF.

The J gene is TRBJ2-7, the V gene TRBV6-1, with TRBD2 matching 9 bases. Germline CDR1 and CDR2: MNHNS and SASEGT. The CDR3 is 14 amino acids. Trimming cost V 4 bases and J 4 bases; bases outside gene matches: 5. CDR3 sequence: CASSVAGELYEQYF. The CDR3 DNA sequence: TGTGCCAGCAGTGTAGCGGGAGAATTGTACGAGCAGTACTTC.

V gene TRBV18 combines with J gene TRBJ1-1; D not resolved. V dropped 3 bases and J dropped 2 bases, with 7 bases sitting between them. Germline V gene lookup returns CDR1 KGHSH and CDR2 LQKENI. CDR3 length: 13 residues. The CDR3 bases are TGTGCCAGCTCACCCTCTACTAACACTGAAGCTTTCTTT. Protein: CASSPSTNTEAFF.

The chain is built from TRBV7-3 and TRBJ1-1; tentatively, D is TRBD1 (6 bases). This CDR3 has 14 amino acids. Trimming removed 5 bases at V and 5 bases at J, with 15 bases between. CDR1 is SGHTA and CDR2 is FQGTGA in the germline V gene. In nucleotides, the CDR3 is TGTGCCAGCAGCCCCAGGGGAGACGGGACTGAAGCTTTCTTT. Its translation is CASSPRGDGTEAFF.

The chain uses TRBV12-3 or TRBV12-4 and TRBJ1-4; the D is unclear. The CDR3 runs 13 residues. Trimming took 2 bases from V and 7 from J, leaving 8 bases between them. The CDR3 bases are TGTGCCAGCAGTTTAAATCAGTTTGAAAAACTGTTTTTT. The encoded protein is CASSLNQFEKLFF.

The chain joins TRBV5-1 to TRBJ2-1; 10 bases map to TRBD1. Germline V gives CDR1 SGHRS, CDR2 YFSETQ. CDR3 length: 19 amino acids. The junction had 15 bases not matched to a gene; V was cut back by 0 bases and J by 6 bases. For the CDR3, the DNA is TGCGCCAGCAGCTTGGGGGGGTTTTCCGGGACAGGGGAGCGCAATGAGCAGTTCTTC. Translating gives CASSLGGFSGTGERNEQFF.

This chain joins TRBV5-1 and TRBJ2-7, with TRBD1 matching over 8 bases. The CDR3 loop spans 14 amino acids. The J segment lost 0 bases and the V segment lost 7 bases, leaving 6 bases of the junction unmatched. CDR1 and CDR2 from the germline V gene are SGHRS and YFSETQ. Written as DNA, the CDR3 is TGCGCCAGCGGGACAGGTCCTAGCTCCTACGAGCAGTACTTC. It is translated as CASGTGPSSYEQYF.

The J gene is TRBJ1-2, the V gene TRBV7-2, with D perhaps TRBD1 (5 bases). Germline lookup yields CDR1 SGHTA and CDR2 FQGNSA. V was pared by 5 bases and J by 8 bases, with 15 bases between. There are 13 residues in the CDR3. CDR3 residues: CASSKGVGLGYTF. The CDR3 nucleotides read TGTGCCAGCAGCAAAGGGGTAGGGCTGGGCTACACCTTC.

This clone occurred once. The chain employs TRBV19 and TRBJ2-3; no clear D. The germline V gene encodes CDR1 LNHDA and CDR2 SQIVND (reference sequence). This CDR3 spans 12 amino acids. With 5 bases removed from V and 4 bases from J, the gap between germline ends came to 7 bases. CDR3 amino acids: CASSVGPDTQYF. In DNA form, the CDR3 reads TGTGCCAGTAGTGTAGGACCAGATACGCAGTATTTT.

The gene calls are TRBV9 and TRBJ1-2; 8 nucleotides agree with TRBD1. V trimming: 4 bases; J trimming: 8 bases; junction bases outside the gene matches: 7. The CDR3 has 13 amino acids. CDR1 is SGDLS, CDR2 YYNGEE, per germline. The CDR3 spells CASSFDRGRGYTF. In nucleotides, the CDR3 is TGTGCCAGCAGCTTCGACAGGGGACGGGGCTACACCTTC.

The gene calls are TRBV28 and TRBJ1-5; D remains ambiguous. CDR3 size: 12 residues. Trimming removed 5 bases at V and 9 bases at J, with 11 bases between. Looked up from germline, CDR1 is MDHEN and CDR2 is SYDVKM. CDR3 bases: TGTGCCAGCAGTCCCCCAGCTATGCCCCAGCATTTT. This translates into CASSPPAMPQHF.